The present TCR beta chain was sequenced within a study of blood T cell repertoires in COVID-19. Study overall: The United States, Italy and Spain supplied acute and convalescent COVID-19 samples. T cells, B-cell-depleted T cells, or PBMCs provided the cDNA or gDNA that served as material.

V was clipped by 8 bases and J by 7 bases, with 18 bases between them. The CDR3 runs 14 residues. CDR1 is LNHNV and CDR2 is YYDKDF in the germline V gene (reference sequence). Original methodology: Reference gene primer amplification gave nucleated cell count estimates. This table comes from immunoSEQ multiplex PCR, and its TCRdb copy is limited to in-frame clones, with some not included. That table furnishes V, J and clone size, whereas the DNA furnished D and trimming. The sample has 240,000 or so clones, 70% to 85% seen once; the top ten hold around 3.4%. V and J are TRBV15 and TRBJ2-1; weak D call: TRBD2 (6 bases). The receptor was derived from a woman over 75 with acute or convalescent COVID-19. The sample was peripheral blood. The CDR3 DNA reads TGTGCCACCCACCCGGGACTCCGAGTAAATGAGCAGTTCTTC. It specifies CATHPGLRVNEQFF.